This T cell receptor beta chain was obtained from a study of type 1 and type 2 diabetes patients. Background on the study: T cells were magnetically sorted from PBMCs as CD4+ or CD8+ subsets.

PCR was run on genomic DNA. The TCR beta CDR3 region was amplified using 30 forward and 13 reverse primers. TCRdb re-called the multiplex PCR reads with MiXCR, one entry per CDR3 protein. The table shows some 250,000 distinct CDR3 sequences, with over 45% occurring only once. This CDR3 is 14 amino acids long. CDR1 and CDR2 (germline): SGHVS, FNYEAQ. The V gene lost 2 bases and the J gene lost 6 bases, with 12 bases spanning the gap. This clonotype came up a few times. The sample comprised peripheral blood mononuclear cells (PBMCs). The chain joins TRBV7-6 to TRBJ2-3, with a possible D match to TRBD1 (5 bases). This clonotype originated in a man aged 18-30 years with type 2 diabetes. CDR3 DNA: TGTGCCAGCAGCTTATCAGGGATGGTGGATACGCAGTATTTT. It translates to CASSLSGMVDTQYF.